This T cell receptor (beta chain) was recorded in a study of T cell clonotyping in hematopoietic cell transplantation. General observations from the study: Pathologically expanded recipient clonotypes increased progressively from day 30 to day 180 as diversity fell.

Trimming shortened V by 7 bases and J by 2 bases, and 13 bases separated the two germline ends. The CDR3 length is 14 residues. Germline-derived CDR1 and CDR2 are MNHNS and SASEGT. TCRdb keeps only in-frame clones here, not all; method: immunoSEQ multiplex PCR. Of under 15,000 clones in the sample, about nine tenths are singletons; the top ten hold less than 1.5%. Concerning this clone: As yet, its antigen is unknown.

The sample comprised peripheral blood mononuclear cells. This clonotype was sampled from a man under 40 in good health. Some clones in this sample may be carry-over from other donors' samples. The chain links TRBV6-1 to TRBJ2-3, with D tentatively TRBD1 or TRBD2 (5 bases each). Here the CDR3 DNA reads TGTGCCAGCACCTCGGGGCTCCTCACAGATACGCAGTATTTT. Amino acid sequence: CASTSGLLTDTQYF.